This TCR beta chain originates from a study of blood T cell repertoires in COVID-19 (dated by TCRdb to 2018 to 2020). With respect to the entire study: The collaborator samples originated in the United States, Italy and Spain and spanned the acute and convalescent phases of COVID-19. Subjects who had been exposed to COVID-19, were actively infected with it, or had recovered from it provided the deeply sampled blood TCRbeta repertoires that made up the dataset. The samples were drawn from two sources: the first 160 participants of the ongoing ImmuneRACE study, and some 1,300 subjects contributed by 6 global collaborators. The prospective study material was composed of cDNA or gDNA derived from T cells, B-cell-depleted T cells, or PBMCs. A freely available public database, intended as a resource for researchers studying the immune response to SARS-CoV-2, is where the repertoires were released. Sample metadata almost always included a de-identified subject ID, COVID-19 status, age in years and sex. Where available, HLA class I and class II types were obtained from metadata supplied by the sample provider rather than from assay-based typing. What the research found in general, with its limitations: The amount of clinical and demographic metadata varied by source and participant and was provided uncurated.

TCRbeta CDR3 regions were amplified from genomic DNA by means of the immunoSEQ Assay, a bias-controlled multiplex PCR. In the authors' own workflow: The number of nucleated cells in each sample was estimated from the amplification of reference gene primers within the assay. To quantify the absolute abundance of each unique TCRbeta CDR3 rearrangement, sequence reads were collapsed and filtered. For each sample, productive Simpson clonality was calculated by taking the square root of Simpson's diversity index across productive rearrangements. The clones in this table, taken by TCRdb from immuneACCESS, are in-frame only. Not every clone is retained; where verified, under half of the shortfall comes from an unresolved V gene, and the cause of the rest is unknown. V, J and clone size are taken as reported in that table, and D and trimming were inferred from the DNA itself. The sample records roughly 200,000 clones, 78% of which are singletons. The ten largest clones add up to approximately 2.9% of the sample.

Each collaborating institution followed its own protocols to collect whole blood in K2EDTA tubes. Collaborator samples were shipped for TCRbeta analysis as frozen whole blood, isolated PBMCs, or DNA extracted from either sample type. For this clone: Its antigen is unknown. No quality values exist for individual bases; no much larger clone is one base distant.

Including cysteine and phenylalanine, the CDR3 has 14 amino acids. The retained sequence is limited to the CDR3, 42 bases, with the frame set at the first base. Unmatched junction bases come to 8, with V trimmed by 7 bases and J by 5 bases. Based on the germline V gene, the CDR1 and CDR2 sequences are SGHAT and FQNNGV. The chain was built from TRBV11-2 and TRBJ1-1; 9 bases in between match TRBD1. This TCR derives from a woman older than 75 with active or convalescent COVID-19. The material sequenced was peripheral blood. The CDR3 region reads CASTPTGGRTEAFF. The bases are TGTGCCAGCACCCCGACAGGGGGAAGGACTGAAGCTTTCTTT.